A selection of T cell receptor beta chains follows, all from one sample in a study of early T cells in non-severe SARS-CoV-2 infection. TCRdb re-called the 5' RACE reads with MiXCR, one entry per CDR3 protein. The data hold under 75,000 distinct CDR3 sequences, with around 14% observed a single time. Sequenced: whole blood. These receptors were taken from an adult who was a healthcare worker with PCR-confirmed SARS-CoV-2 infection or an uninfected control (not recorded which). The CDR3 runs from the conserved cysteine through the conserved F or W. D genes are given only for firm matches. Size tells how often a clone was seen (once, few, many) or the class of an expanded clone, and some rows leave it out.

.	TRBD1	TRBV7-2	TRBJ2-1	TGTGCCAGCAGCCCCGGGACAGGGGAGAAGCAGTTCTTC	CASSPGTGEKQFF
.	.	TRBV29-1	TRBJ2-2	TGCAGCGTGGTGACAGGTCCCGGGGAGCTGTTTTTT	CSVVTGPGELFF
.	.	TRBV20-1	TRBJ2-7	TGCAGTGCAACCTCCGGGTCCTTCTACGAGCAGTACTTC	CSATSGSFYEQYF
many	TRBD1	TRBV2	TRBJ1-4	TGTGCCAGCAGGCCAACAGGGGGCGGCGGTGAAAAACTGTTTTTT	CASRPTGGGGEKLFF
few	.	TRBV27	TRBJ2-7	TGTGCCAGCAGTTCCCCCCGGGGAGGCGGGCCCCCCTACGAGCAGTACTTC	CASSSPRGGGPPYEQYF
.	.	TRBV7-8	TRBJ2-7	TGTGCCAGCAGCTTAGCAGGGTCTACGGGCGGGGAGTACTTC	CASSLAGSTGGEYF
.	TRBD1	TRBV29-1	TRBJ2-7	TGCAGCGTAGCGACAGGGTCCTCCTACGAGCAGTACTTC	CSVATGSSYEQYF
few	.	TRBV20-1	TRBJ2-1	TGCAGTGCCCCCGGGCCTTTGTGGAATGAGCAGTTCTTC	CSAPGPLWNEQFF
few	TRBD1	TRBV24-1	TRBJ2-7	TGTGCCACCAGTGACGCTCAGACAGGGAAGTCCTACGAGCAGTACTTC	CATSDAQTGKSYEQYF
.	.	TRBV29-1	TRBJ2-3	TGCAGCGTTGAAGCAGGGACAGATACGCAGTATTTT	CSVEAGTDTQYF
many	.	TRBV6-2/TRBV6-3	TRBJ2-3	TGTGCCAGCAGTGCAGTCCTTGGCTCAGATACGCAGTATTTT	CASSAVLGSDTQYF
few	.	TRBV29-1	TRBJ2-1	TGCAGCGTTGACGGGCTCGGGGCGGACAATGAGCAGTTCTTC	CSVDGLGADNEQFF
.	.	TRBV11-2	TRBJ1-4	TGTGCCAGCAGCTTAGATGGGGCCGGAGGTGAAAAACTGTTTTTT	CASSLDGAGGEKLFF
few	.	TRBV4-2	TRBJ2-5	TGTGCCAGCAGCCCTAGGGACCGAGAAGAGACCCAGTACTTC	CASSPRDREETQYF
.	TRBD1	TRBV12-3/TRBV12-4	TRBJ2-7	TGTGCCAGCAGTTTATCGGCCCTCGGGACAGCGGCCTACGAACAGTACTTC	CASSLSALGTAAYEQYF
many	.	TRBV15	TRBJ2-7	TGTGCCACCAGCAGAGATAGGGGGGCAGGGGAGCAGTACTTC	CATSRDRGAGEQYF
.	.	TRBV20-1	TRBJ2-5	TGCAGTGCTAGAGATAGCCCCTACGTAGTGTCCCAGTACTTC	CSARDSPYVVSQYF
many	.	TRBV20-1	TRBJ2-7	TGCAGTGCGAGCTTGTCGGGAAAGGGCTACGAGCAGTACTTC	CSASLSGKGYEQYF
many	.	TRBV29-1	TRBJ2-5	TGCAGCGTTGAAGAGACCCAGTACTTC	CSVEETQYF
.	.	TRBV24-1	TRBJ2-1	TGTGCCACCAGGGAACCTTCAAGCAATGAGCAGTTCTTC	CATREPSSNEQFF
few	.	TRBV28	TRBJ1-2	TGTGCCAGCAGTTTAGAGGGGCCGTACTATGGCTACACCTTC	CASSLEGPYYGYTF
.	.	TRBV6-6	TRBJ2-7	TGTGCCAGCAGTTACGGAGGGCAGATCTACGAGCAGTACTTC	CASSYGGQIYEQYF
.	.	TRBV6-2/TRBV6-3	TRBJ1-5	TGTGCCAGCAGGGGGGACTACAATCAGCCCCAGCATTTT	CASRGDYNQPQHF
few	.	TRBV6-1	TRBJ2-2	TGTGCCAGCAGTTCTACAGCCACCGGGGAGCTGTTTTTT	CASSSTATGELFF
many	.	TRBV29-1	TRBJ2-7	TGCAGCGTTGAATTAGGTCTCTCCTACGAGCAGTACTTC	CSVELGLSYEQYF
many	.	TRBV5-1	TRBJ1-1	TGCGCCAGCAGCTTGGACAGTTCGAACACTGAAGCTTTCTTT	CASSLDSSNTEAFF
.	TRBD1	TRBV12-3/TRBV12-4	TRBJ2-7	TGTGCCAGCTGGGGACAGGACTCCTACGAGCAGTACTTC	CASWGQDSYEQYF
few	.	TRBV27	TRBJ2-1	TGTGCCAGCAGTTTATTCCACCCCTCAACAGGTTCTGCCTACAATGAGCAGTTCTTC	CASSLFHPSTGSAYNEQFF
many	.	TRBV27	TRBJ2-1	TGTGCCAGCAGAGCAGGAGGGTTCTCCTACAATGAGCAGTTCTTC	CASRAGGFSYNEQFF
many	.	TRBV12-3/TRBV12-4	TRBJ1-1	TGTGCCAGCAGTTACGGGGGCACTGAAGCTTTCTTT	CASSYGGTEAFF
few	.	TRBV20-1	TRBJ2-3	TGCAGTGCTAGAGGCTTACAGTTCACAGATACGCAGTATTTT	CSARGLQFTDTQYF
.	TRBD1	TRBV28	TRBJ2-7	TGTGCCAGCGGGACAGGGGGATACGAGCAGTACTTC	CASGTGGYEQYF
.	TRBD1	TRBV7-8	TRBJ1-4	TGTGCCAGCAGCTTAGGGACAGGGTTTAATGAAAAACTGTTTTTT	CASSLGTGFNEKLFF
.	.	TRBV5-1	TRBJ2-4	TGCGCCAGCAGCTTGGGAACTTCCACAATACAAAACATTCAGTACTTC	CASSLGTSTIQNIQYF
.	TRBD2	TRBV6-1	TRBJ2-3	TGTGCCAGCAGTGATCCCCGACTAGCTCCTAACCCGGGCACAGATACGCAGTATTTT	CASSDPRLAPNPGTDTQYF
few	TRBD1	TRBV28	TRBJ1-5	TGTGCCAGCAGTTTAGGGGGACAGAAAAATCAGCCCCAGCATTTT	CASSLGGQKNQPQHF
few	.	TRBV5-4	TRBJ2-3	TGTGCCAGCAGCCTGGACGGGAGAAGGGACACAGATACGCAGTATTTT	CASSLDGRRDTDTQYF
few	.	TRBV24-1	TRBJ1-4	TGTGCCACCAGTGATTATTCGGCGACTGCAACTAATGAAAAACTGTTTTTT	CATSDYSATATNEKLFF
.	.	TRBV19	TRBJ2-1	TGTGCCAGTACCTCTCTGCAGGGAACCTACAATGAGCAGTTCTTC	CASTSLQGTYNEQFF
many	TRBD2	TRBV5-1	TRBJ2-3	TGCGCCAGCAGCCCGGGGGGACTAGCGGCAGATACGCAGTATTTT	CASSPGGLAADTQYF
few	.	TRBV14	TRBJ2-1	TGTGCCAGCAGCCAAGTCAAGAGCGGGCAGAACTCCTACAATGAGCAGTTCTTC	CASSQVKSGQNSYNEQFF
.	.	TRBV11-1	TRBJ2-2	TGTGCCAGCAGCTTAAGCGGTGGGGCCGGGGAGCTGTTTTTT	CASSLSGGAGELFF
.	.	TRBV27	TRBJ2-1	TGTGCCAGCAGTTTATCTAGCGGTTTTGAGTTCTTC	CASSLSSGFEFF
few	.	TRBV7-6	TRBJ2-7	TGTGCCAGCCAGGGGGGAACGGCCTACACCGAGCAGTACTTC	CASQGGTAYTEQYF
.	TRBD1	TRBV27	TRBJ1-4	TGTGCCAGCAGTTTAAGGACAGGCTATAATGAAAAACTGTTTTTT	CASSLRTGYNEKLFF
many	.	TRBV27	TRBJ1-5	TGTGCCAGCAGTTTACTGAGCGGTCAGCCCCAGCATTTT	CASSLLSGQPQHF
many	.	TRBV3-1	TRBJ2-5	TGTGCCAGCAGCCAAGATCCAATTATCTACACCATACAAGAGACCCAGTACTTC	CASSQDPIIYTIQETQYF
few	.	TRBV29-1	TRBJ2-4	TGCAGCGTGGAGGGGGCGGCAAACATTCAGTACTTC	CSVEGAANIQYF